This T cell receptor beta chain was sequenced in a study of CD8+ T cells in alopecia areata. RNA was isolated and reverse transcribed to cDNA, the sequencing template. Repertoires were generated with immunoSEQ multiplex PCR, while TCRdb's copy carries only in-frame clones and drops some. The sample lists about 76,000 clones, roughly 66% occurring once. Treatment of the sample: oral pan-JAK inhibitor, 5-10 mg twice daily. A remark on this clone: Its specificity is not known.

Broader study findings: In scalp, tofacitinib significantly decreased clonality and expanded CD8+ clones among the top 100.

V lost 1 base to trimming and J lost 6 bases, with 12 bases between them. The CDR3 covers 14 residues. Germline CDR1 and CDR2: MGHRA and YSYEKL. Sample: CD8+ T cells sorted from blood, taken at week 24, from a patient treated with tofacitinib. The gene calls are TRBV4-1 and TRBJ1-2; TRBD1 is a possible D gene (6 bases). This receptor was taken from a human donor with alopecia areata. CDR3 protein: CASSQVWGADGYTF. CDR3 DNA sequence: TGCGCCAGCAGCCAAGTCTGGGGGGCGGATGGCTACACCTTC.